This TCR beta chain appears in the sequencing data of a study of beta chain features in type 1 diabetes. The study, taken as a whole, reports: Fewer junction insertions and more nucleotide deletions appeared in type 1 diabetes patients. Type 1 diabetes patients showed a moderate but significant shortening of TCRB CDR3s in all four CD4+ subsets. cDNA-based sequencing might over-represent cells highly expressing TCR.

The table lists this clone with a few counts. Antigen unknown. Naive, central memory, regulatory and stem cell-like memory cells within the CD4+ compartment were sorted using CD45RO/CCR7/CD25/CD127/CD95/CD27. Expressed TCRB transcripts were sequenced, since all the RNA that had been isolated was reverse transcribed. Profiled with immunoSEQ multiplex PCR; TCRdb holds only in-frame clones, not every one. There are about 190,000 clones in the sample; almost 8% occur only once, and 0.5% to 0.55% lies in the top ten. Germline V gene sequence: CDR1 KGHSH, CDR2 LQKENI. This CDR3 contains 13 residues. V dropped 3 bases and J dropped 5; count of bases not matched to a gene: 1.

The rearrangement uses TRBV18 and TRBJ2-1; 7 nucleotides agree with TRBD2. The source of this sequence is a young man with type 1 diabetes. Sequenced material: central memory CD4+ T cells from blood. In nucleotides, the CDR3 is TGTGCCAGCTCACCGGGGAGGGACAATGAGCAGTTCTTC. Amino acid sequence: CASSPGRDNEQFF.